This T cell receptor (beta chain) was retrieved from a study of T cell repertoires in cytomegalovirus infection. Across the whole study: HLA-C-restricted CMV epitopes, recently identified, and well-studied HLA-B-restricted ones were used by the study. Public TCR beta signatures indicated both CMV infection and matching HLA type.

The CDR3 consists of 14 residues. As for this clonotype: Its antigen is still unknown. The junction shows a germline mismatch at one end, possibly a read error.

TCRdb processed the reads anew with MiXCR; each CDR3 protein has one entry. The table records just under 500,000 distinct CDR3 sequences, 30% to 35% of them present only once. This rearrangement joins TRBV5-3 to TRBJ1-1; D remains ambiguous. TRBV5-3 has ORF status, its function being uncertain. The sequence was collected from a human donor in good health (CMV status not recorded). Some clones in this sample may be carry-over from other donors' samples. The material was cultured PBMCs, obtained from culture after CMV antigen stimulation. CDR3 coding DNA: TGTGCCAGCAGCTTGGAATGGGGAGGGACTGAAGCTTTCTTT. Residues: CASSLEWGGTEAFF.